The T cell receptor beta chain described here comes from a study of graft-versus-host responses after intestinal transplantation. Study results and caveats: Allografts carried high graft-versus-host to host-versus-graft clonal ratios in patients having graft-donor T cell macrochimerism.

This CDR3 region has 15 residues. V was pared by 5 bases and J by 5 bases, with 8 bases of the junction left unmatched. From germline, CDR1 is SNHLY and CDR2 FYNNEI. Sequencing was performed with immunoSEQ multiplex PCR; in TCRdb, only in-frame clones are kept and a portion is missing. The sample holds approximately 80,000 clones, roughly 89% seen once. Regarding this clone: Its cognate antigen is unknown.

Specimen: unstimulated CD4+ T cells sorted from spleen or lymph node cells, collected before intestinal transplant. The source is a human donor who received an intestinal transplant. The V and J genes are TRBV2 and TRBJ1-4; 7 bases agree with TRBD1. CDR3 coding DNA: TGTGCCAGCAGTCCGGAGGGACAGTTGAATGAAAAACTGTTTTTT. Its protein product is CASSPEGQLNEKLFF.